These 20 T cell receptor beta chains were sequenced from one sample in a study of post-analysis software for immune sequencing data. Study-level points and caveats: Elevated frequency relative to controls characterized roughly five TRBV segments in patients, TRBV5-6, TRBV5-1 and TRBV20-1 among them.

Their cognate antigens are unknown. Unique molecular identifiers were carried by the TCR beta cDNA libraries. TCRdb reprocessed the PCR reads via MiXCR and lists one record per CDR3 protein. Here the sample spans approximately 690,000 distinct CDR3 sequences, approximately 59% being singletons. Sequenced: blood. Source of these receptors: a girl aged 2 to 9 with multiple sclerosis.

This clonotype was counted only a few times. The chain has TRBV5-1 and TRBJ2-7; 7 nucleotides line up with TRBD2. Germline trimming cut 2 bases from V and 1 base from J; bases unmatched to any gene: 9. CDR1 and CDR2 (germline): SGHRS, YFSETQ. CDR3 length: 16 amino acids. CDR3 sequence (DNA): TGCGCCAGCAGCTTAAGACTAGCCGAACAGTCCTACGAGCAGTACTTC. This translates into CASSLRLAEQSYEQYF.

The V gene is TRBV10-3, the J gene TRBJ1-4; 7 positions match TRBD2. The J call may be incorrect, as the DNA end agrees better with TRBJ2-3. CDR1 ENHRY and CDR2 SYGVKD come from the germline V gene. This CDR3 has 16 amino acids. CDR3 loop: CAISESITAGADTQYF. The CDR3 bases are TGTGCCATCAGTGAGTCGATTACGGCGGGGGCAGATACGCAGTATTTT.

The V gene is TRBV24-1, the J gene TRBJ2-4; D gene ambiguous. Germline CDR1 reads KGHDR; CDR2 reads SFDVKD. CDR3 length: 18 residues. Trimming left V 6 bases short and J 0 bases short, with 20 bases between. This chain's CDR3 is CATSRPRRVRIAKNIQYF. The CDR3 DNA reads TGTGCCACCAGTCGCCCCAGAAGGGTGCGTATAGCCAAAAACATTCAGTACTTC.

The chain joins TRBV6-2 or TRBV6-3 to TRBJ1-5; D remains unclear. Trimming took 2 bases from V and 0 from J, leaving 8 bases between them. Germline V gene lookup returns CDR1 MNHEY and CDR2 SVGEGT. The CDR3 runs to 15 residues. The chain's CDR3 is CASSYVGASNQPQHF. CDR3 in DNA: TGTGCCAGCAGTTACGTGGGAGCTAGCAATCAGCCCCAGCATTTT.

The chain combines TRBV9 with TRBJ2-1; tentatively, D is TRBD1 (6 bases). The CDR3 contains 14 residues. Germline V CDR1 and CDR2: SGDLS, YYNGEE. Trimming left V 4 bases short and J 4 bases short, with 12 bases between. The CDR3 DNA follows: TGTGCCAGCAGCCCAGAGGGGGATTACAATGAGCAGTTCTTC. Translated: CASSPEGDYNEQFF.

The V gene is TRBV28, the J gene TRBJ2-4; TRBD1 agrees at 12 bases. J lost 7 bases, V lost 5 bases, and 9 bases had no gene match. The CDR3 is made up of 16 amino acids. Looked up from germline, CDR1 is MDHEN and CDR2 is SYDVKM. The DNA of the CDR3 is TGTGCCAGCAGTACCCGAAGGGACAGGGGGCTGAACATTCAGTACTTC. It encodes CASSTRRDRGLNIQYF.

Concerning this clonotype: The junction differs from germline at one of its ends, possibly a read error. V usage is TRBV4-1 and J usage is TRBJ2-1; 8 bases agree with TRBD2. This CDR3 contains 15 residues. The V gene's germline CDR1 is MGHRA and CDR2 YSYEKL. The CDR3 loop is CAGSLQRELSYEQFF. The DNA for the CDR3 is TGCGCCGGCAGCCTTCAGCGGGAGCTTAGCTATGAGCAGTTCTTC.

The V and J genes are TRBV12-3 or TRBV12-4 and TRBJ1-4; the D is unclear. Trimming cost V 8 bases and J 8 bases, with 21 bases left between them. CDR3 length: 15 amino acids. CDR3 nucleotides: TGTGCCAGCCCCACAACGGCGAGGATCGTGGAAAAACTGTTTTTT. This encodes CASPTTARIVEKLFF.

The rearrangement joins TRBV11-2 to TRBJ2-3; D not certain. Germline V lookup: CDR1 SGHAT, CDR2 FQNNGV. The CDR3 contains 16 residues. V was trimmed by 1 base and J by 0 bases, leaving 11 bases between them. This CDR3 is CASSLGPGSSTDTQYF. The CDR3 nucleotides read TGTGCCAGCAGCTTAGGCCCTGGTAGTAGCACAGATACGCAGTATTTT.

V gene TRBV4-1 combines with J gene TRBJ2-2, with 11 bases that match TRBD2. Germline assignment: CDR1 MGHRA and CDR2 YSYEKL. CDR3 length equals 16 residues. V gave up 0 bases and J gave up 6 bases; unmatched junction bases: 3. The CDR3 sequence is CASSQELAGEAGELFF. CDR3 sequence (DNA): TGCGCCAGCAGCCAAGAACTAGCGGGAGAAGCCGGGGAGCTGTTTTTT.

V is TRBV21-1 and J is TRBJ2-1; the D call in the table, TRBD2, was not verified against the DNA. TRBV21-1 is a listed pseudogene. The CDR3 totals 17 residues. The CDR3 loop is CASSRGSRGLSYNEQFF. The CDR3 DNA follows: TGTGCCAGCAGCAGAGGGAGCCGAGGGCTCAGTTACAATGAGCAGTTCTTC.

The gene calls are TRBV6-5 and TRBJ2-7, with D tentatively TRBD1 (6 bases). The CDR3 runs 16 residues. Trimming pared 6 bases from V and 3 bases from J, leaving 21 bases between. Germline CDR1 reads MNHEY; CDR2 reads SVGAGI. The CDR3 loop reads CASSLETGPQIYEQYF. The CDR3 DNA sequence: TGTGCCAGCAGCCTAGAGACAGGTCCTCAAATCTACGAGCAGTACTTC.

There are a few counts of this clonotype. This chain links TRBV14 with TRBJ2-3; 7 positions agree with TRBD1. The CDR3 runs 14 residues. Germline V gene sequence: CDR1 SGHDN, CDR2 FVKESK. With 0 bases clipped from V and 5 bases from J, the junction kept 2 bases outside the gene matches. The CDR3 reads CASSQEQGRDTQYF. For the CDR3, the DNA is TGTGCCAGCAGCCAAGAACAGGGGAGAGATACGCAGTATTTT.

The chain is built from TRBV4-1 and TRBJ2-5; 9 bases line up with TRBD1. The CDR3 is made up of 16 amino acids. CDR1 is MGHRA, CDR2 YSYEKL, per germline. After removal of 1 base from V and 4 bases from J, the junction contained 7 bases not matched to a gene. The CDR3 sequence: CASSQGITGGGETQYF. In DNA form, the CDR3 reads TGCGCCAGCAGCCAAGGCATTACAGGGGGCGGAGAGACCCAGTACTTC.

V usage is TRBV6-5 and J usage is TRBJ2-7; TRBD1 agrees at 7 bases. Losses at the gene ends were 5 bases for V and 0 bases for J; bases not matched to a gene: 7. CDR3 length: 15 residues. CDR1 and CDR2 (germline): MNHEY, SVGAGI. CDR3 nucleotide sequence: TGTGCCAGCAGTCGTGGACAGGTCAGCTCCTACGAGCAGTACTTC. Translation gives CASSRGQVSSYEQYF.

Details on this clonotype: The final CDR3 position lacks the conserved phenylalanine or tryptophan, pointing to a likely read error. The V and J genes are TRBV15 and TRBJ2-2; D may be TRBD1 or TRBD2 (6 bases each). This CDR3 region has 14 residues. The germline CDR1 and CDR2 sequences are LNHNV and YYDKDF (reference sequence). Between the trimmed V and J ends, which lost 6 bases and 4 bases, there was a span of 12 bases. The CDR3 protein is CATSRGAATGELFV. In nucleotides, the CDR3 is TGTGCCACCAGTAGGGGGGCCGCCACCGGGGAGCTGTTTGTT.

The genes are TRBV20-1 and TRBJ2-7; no definite D call. Per the germline V gene, CDR1 is DFQATT and CDR2 is SNEGSKA (reference sequence). V dropped 2 bases and J dropped 0 bases, with 11 bases sitting between them. The CDR3 covers 14 residues. CDR3 bases: TGCAGTGCTAGATATAATAAGGGCTCCTACGAGCAGTACTTC. It specifies CSARYNKGSYEQYF.

J is TRBJ2-1 and V is TRBV10-3, with a weak D call TRBD2 (5 bases). TRBJ2-7 matches the DNA end more closely, so the J call is doubtful. The CDR3 is 16 amino acids. The germline gives CDR1 ENHRY, CDR2 SYGVKD. CDR3 sequence reads: CAAKGGGMSSYNEQYF. CDR3 in DNA: TGTGCCGCCAAAGGCGGAGGAATGAGCTCCTACAATGAGCAGTACTTC.

The chain is built from TRBV12-3 or TRBV12-4 and TRBJ2-5, with D maybe TRBD1 (6 bases). The CDR3 spans 15 residues. V was shortened by 7 bases and J by 4 bases, with 19 bases between the two germline ends. The CDR3 is CASTRDVTGRETQYF. The CDR3 DNA follows: TGTGCCAGCACCCGAGATGTAACAGGGCGAGAGACCCAGTACTTC.

The chain combines TRBV4-1 with TRBJ2-1, with TRBD2 matching 12 bases. With 1 base clipped from V and 11 bases from J, the junction kept 6 bases outside the gene matches. Germline CDR1 reads MGHRA; CDR2 reads YSYEKL. CDR3 length equals 15 residues. The CDR3, as DNA: TGCGCCAGCAGCCAAGTAGGGCTAGCGGGGGGGCAGCAGTTCTTC. It translates to CASSQVGLAGGQQFF.